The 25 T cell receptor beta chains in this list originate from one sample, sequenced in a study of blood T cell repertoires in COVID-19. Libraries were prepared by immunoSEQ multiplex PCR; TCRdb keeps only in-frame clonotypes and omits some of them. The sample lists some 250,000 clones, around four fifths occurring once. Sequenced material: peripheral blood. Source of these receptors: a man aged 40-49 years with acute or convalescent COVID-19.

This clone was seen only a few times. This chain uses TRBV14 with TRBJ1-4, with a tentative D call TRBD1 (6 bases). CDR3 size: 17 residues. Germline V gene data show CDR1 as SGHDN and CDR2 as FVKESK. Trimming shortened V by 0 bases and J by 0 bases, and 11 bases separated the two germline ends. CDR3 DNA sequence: TGTGCCAGCAGCCAAGAGAACGCAGGGGCAACTAATGAAAAACTGTTTTTT. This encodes CASSQENAGATNEKLFF.

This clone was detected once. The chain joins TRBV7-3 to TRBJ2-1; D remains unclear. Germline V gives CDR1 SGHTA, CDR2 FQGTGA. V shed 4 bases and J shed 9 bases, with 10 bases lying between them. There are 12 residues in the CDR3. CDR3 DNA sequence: TGTGCCAGCAGCTCAAATAGAGGTGAGCAGTTCTTC. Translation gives CASSSNRGEQFF. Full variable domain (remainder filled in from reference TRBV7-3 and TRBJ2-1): GAGVSQTPSNKVTEKGKYVELRCDPISGHTALYWYRQSLGQGPEFLIYFQGTGAADDSGLPNDRFFAVRPEGSVSTLKIQRTERGDSAVYLCASSSNRGEQFFGPGTRLTVL.

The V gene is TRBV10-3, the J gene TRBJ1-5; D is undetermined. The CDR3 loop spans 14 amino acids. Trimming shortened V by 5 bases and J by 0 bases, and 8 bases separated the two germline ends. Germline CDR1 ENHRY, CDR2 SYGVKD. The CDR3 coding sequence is TGTGCCATCAGTCATGAGTATAGCAATCAGCCCCAGCATTTT. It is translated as CAISHEYSNQPQHF.

The chain's CDR3 is CASSLAEGGSYEQYF. The CDR3 bases are TGTGCCAGCAGCTTAGCGGAGGGCGGGTCCTACGAGCAGTACTTC. The V call is TRBV7-7, the J call TRBJ2-7, with a tentative D call TRBD2 (6 bases). Germline V lookup: CDR1 SSHAT, CDR2 FNYEAQ (reference sequence). This CDR3 is built from 15 residues. V was shortened by 0 bases and J by 1 base, with 10 bases between the two germline ends. Full variable domain (missing parts from reference TRBV7-7 and TRBJ2-7): GAGVSQSPRYKVTKRGQDVTLRCDPISSHATLYWYQQALGQGPEFLTYFNYEAQPDKSGLPSDRFSAERPEGSISTLTIQRTEQRDSAMYRCASSLAEGGSYEQYFGPGTRLTVT.

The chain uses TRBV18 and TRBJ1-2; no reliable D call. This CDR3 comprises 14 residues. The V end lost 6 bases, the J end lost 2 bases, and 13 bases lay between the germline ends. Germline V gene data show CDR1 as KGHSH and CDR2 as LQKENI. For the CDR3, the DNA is TGTGCCAGCTCCGGCGGGCTGCGAAACTATGGCTACACCTTC. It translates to CASSGGLRNYGYTF.

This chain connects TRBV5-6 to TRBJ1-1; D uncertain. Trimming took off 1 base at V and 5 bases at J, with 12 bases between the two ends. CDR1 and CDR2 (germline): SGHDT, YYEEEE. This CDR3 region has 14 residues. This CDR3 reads CASSLIHPGTEAFF. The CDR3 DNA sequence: TGTGCCAGCAGCTTGATTCACCCGGGGACTGAAGCTTTCTTT.

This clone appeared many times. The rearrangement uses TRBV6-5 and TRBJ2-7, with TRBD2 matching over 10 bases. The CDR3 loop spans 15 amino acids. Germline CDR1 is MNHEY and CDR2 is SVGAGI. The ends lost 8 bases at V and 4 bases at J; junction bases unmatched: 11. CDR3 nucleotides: TGTGCCAGCGGGGAACTGCTAGCGGGAGCATACGAGCAGTACTTC. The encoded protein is CASGELLAGAYEQYF.

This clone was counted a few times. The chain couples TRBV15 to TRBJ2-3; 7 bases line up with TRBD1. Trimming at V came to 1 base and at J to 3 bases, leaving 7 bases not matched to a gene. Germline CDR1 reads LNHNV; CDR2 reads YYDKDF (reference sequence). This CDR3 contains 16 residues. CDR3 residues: CATSRVVRGLTDTQYF. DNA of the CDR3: TGTGCCACCAGCAGAGTAGTAAGGGGGCTGACAGATACGCAGTATTTT.

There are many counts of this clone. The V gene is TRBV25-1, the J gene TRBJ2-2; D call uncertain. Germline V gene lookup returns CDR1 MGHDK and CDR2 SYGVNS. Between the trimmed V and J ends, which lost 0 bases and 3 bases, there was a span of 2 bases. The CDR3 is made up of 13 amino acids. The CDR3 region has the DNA TGTGCCAGCAGTGAATACGACACCGGGGAGCTGTTTTTT. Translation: CASSEYDTGELFF. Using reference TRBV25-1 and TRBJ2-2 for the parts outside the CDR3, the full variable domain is EADIYQTPRYLVIGTGKKITLECSQTMGHDKMYWYQQDPGMELHLIHYSYGVNSTEKGDLSSESTVSRIRTEHFPLTLESARPSHTSQYLCASSEYDTGELFFGEGSRLTVL.

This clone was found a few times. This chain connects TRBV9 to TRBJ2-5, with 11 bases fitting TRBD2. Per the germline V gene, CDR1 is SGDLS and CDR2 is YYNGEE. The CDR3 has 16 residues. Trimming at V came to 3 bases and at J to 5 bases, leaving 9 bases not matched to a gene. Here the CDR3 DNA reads TGTGCCAGCAGCGGAACCACGGGACTAGCGGCGGAGACCCAGTACTTC. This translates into CASSGTTGLAAETQYF.

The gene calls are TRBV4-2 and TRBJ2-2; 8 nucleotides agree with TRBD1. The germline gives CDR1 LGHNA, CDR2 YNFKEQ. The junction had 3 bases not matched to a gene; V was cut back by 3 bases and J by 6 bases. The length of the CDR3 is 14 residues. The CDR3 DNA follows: TGTGCCAGCAGCCAGGGGACAGGCCCCGGGGAGCTGTTTTTT. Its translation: CASSQGTGPGELFF.

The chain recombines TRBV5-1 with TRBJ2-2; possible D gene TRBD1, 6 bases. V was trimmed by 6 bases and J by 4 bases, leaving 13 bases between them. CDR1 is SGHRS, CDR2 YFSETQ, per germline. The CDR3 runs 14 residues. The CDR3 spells CASTDRSSTGELFF. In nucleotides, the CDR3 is TGCGCCAGCACCGACAGGTCGAGCACCGGGGAGCTGTTTTTT.

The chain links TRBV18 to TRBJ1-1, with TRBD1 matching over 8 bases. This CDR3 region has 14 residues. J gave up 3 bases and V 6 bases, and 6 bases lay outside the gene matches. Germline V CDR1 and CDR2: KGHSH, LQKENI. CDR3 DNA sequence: TGTGCCAGCTCCGGACAGGGTATCTACACTGAAGCTTTCTTT. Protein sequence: CASSGQGIYTEAFF. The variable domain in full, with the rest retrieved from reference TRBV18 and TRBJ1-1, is NAGVMQNPRHLVRRRGQEARLRCSPMKGHSHVYWYRQLPEEGLKFMVYLQKENIIDESGMPKERFSAEFPKEGPSILRIQQVVRGDSAAYFCASSGQGIYTEAFFGQGTRLTVV.

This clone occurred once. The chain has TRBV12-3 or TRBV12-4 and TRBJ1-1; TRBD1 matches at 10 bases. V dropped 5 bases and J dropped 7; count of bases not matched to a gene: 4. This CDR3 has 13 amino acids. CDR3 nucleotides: TGTGCCAGCAGTCGACAGGGGGCAAATGAAGCTTTCTTT. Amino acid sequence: CASSRQGANEAFF.

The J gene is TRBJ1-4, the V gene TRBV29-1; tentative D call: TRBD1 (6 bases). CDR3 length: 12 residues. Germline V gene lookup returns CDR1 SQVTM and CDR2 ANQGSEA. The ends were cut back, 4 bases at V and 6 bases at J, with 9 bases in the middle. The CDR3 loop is CSVAGADEKLFF. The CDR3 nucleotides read TGCAGCGTTGCAGGGGCTGATGAAAAACTGTTTTTT. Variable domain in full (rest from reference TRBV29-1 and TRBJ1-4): SAVISQKPSRDICQRGTSLTIQCQVDSQVTMMFWYRQQPGQSLTLIATANQGSEATYESGFVIDKFPISRPNLTFSTLTVSNMSPEDSSIYLCSVAGADEKLFFGSGTQLSVL.

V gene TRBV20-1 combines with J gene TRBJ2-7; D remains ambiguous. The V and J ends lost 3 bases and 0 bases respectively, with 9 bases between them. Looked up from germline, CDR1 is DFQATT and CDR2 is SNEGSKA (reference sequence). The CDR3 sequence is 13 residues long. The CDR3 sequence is CSASKAGSYEQYF. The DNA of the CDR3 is TGCAGTGCTAGTAAGGCAGGCTCCTACGAGCAGTACTTC.

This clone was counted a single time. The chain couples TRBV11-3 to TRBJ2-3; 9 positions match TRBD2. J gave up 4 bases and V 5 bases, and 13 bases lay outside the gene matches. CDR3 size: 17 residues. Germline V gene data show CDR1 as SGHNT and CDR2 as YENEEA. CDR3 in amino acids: CASSPPSAGGGADTQYF. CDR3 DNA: TGTGCCAGCAGCCCACCGTCAGCGGGAGGAGGGGCAGATACGCAGTATTTT. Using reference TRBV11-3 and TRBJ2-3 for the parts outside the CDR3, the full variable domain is EAGVVQSPRYKIIEKKQPVAFWCNPISGHNTLYWYLQNLGQGPELLIRYENEEAVDDSQLPKDRFSAERLKGVDSTLKIQPAELGDSAVYLCASSPPSAGGGADTQYFGPGTRLTVL.

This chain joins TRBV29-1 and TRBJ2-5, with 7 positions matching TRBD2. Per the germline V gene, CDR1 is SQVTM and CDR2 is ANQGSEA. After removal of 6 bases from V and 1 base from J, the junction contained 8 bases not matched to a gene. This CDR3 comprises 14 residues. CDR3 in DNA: TGCAGCGTGGGGGGGAAGGTGGTCCAAGAGACCCAGTACTTC. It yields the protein CSVGGKVVQETQYF. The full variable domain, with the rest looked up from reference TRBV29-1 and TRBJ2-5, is SAVISQKPSRDICQRGTSLTIQCQVDSQVTMMFWYRQQPGQSLTLIATANQGSEATYESGFVIDKFPISRPNLTFSTLTVSNMSPEDSSIYLCSVGGKVVQETQYFGPGTRLLVL.

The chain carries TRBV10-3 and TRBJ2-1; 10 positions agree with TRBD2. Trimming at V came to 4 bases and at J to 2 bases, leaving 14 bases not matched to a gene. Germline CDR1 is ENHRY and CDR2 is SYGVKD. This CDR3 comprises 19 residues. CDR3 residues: CAISGSTLASGSPYNEQFF. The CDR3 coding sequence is TGTGCCATCAGTGGATCTACTTTAGCTAGCGGGAGTCCCTACAATGAGCAGTTCTTC.

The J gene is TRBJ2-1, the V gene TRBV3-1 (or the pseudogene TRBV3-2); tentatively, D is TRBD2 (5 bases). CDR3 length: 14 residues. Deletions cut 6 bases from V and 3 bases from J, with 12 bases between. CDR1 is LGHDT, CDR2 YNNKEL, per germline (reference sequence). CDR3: CASSPDDYYNEQFF. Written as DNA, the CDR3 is TGTGCCAGCAGTCCCGACGACTACTACAATGAGCAGTTCTTC.

The DNA for the CDR3 is TGTGCCAGCAGCTCACAGGGAAACACTGAAGCTTTCTTT. This codes for CASSSQGNTEAFF. The chain has TRBV5-5 and TRBJ1-1; maybe TRBD1 (6 bases). Trimming removed 3 bases from V and 2 bases from J, with 8 bases in between. Germline V gene lookup returns CDR1 SGHKS and CDR2 YYEKEE (reference sequence). This CDR3 region has 13 residues.

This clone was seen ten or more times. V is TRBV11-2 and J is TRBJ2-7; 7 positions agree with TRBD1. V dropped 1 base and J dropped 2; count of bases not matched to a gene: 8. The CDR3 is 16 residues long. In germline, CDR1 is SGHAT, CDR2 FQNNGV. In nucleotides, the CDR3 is TGTGCCAGCAGCTTAGGCTACAGGGGCGAGACCTACGAGCAGTACTTC. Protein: CASSLGYRGETYEQYF.

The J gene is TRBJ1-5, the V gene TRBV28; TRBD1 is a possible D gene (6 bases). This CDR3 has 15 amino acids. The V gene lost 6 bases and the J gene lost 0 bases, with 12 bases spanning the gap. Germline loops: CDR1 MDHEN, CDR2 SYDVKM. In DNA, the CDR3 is TGTGCCAGCAGCCTGACAGGATTTAGCAATCAGCCCCAGCATTTT. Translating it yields CASSLTGFSNQPQHF.

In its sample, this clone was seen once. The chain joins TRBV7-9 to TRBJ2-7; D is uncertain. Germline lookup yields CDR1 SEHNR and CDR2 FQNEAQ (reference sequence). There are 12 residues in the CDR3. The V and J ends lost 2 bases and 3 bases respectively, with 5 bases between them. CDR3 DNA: TGTGCCAGCAGCTTATCCGGCTACGAGCAGTACTTC. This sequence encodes CASSLSGYEQYF.

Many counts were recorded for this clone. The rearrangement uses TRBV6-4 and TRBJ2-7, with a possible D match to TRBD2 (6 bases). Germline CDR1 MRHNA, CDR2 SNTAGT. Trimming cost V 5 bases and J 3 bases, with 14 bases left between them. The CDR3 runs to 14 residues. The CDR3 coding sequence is TGTGCCAGCAGTCCTTCGGGGGAAAACTACGAGCAGTACTTC. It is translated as CASSPSGENYEQYF.